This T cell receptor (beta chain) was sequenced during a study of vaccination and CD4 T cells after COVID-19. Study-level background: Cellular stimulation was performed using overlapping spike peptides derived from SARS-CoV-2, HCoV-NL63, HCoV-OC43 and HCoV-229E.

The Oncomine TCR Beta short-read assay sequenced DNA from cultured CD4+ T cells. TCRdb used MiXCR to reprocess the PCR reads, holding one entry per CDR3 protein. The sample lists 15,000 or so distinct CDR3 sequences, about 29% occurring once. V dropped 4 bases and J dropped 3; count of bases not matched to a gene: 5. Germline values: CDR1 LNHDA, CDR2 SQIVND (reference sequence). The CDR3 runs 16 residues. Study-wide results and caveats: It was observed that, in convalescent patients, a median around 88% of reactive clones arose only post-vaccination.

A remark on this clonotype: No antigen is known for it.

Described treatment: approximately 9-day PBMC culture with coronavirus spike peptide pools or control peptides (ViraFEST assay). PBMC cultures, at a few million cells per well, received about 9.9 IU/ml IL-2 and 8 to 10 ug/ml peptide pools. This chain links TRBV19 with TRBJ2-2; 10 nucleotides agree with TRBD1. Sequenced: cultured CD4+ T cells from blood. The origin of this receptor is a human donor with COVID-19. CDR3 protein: CASSTWTGGDTGELFF. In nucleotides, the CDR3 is TGTGCCAGTAGTACCTGGACAGGGGGTGACACCGGGGAGCTGTTTTTT.